This passage covers 4 T cell receptor beta chains from one sample sequenced in a study of blood T cell repertoires in COVID-19. Produced via immunoSEQ multiplex PCR; TCRdb's table is partial and in-frame only. There are roughly 280,000 clones in the sample; approximately 91% occur only once, and over 9% lies in the top ten. Sequenced: peripheral blood. Receptors originate from a woman in her 30s with COVID-19, enrolled during active disease.

The chain couples TRBV7-2 to TRBJ2-7; 8 bases line up with TRBD2. The junction had 5 bases not matched to a gene; V was cut back by 1 base and J by 6 bases. The CDR3 has 14 residues. Germline V gene sequence: CDR1 SGHTA, CDR2 FQGNSA. The CDR3 nucleotides read TGTGCCAGCAGCTTAGTGCGGGGGGCCCTCGAGCAGTACTTC. Translating it yields CASSLVRGALEQYF.

The gene calls are TRBV4-3 and TRBJ2-7; TRBD1 agrees at 9 bases. V lost 1 base to trimming and J lost 5 bases; unmatched junction nucleotides: 6. The germline gives CDR1 LGHNA, CDR2 YSLEER. The CDR3 extends over 15 amino acids. The CDR3 DNA reads TGCGCCAGCAGCCAAGGTGGGACAGGGCCCAACGAGCAGTACTTC. It yields the protein CASSQGGTGPNEQYF.

This chain links TRBV28 with TRBJ2-3; 10 nucleotides line up with TRBD2. The CDR3 consists of 17 residues. The V gene's germline CDR1 is MDHEN and CDR2 SYDVKM. With 4 bases clipped from V and 2 bases from J, the junction kept 9 bases outside the gene matches. The CDR3 sequence: CASSSPGSGRDTDTQYF. The CDR3 coding sequence is TGTGCCAGCAGTTCTCCCGGCAGCGGGAGGGACACAGATACGCAGTATTTT.

The rearrangement joins TRBV23-1 to TRBJ2-3; 9 bases align to TRBD2. TRBV23-1 counts as an open reading frame of uncertain function. This CDR3 is 19 amino acids long. The V segment lost 0 bases and the J segment 0 bases; nucleotides outside the gene matches: 10. For the CDR3, the DNA is TGCGCCAGCAGTCAATCAAAGGGGGCTAGCGGGACTAGCACAGATACGCAGTATTTT. Translating gives CASSQSKGASGTSTDTQYF.